The 9 T cell receptor beta chains reported below all come from one sample, sequenced in a study of fetal regulatory T cell absence and autoimmunity. Libraries were prepared by immunoSEQ multiplex PCR; TCRdb keeps only in-frame clonotypes and omits some of them. The repertoire holds about 95,000 clones, with 60% to 80% as singletons. Sequencing was carried out using pancreas tissue. These receptors were collected from a male donor with IPEX syndrome.

The genes are TRBV5-1 and TRBJ2-3; TRBD2 might be the D (5 bases). Germline CDR1 reads SGHRS; CDR2 reads YFSETQ. V dropped 5 bases and J dropped 3 bases, with 13 bases sitting between them. The CDR3 totals 14 residues. The CDR3 coding sequence is TGCGCCAGCAGGACTCTAGCCAGAACAGATACGCAGTATTTT. This gives the protein CASRTLARTDTQYF.

V is TRBV4-3 and J is TRBJ2-5; 11 bases fit TRBD2. From germline, CDR1 is LGHNA and CDR2 YSLEER. V shed 8 bases and J 5 bases; nucleotides not matched to a gene: 10. This CDR3 region has 15 residues. The CDR3 nucleotides are TGCGCCAGCTCCCGACTAGCGGGGCGGGGGGAGACCCAGTACTTC. Its translation is CASSRLAGRGETQYF.

This chain uses TRBV18 with TRBJ1-1, with D hard to call. Deletions cut 6 bases from V and 2 bases from J, with 10 bases between. This CDR3 has 13 amino acids. From germline, CDR1 is KGHSH and CDR2 LQKENI. CDR3 DNA sequence: TGTGCCAGCTCTCTAATTTCCAACACTGAAGCTTTCTTT. It codes for CASSLISNTEAFF.

This rearrangement joins TRBV11-2 to TRBJ2-1; no clear D. V lost 6 bases to trimming and J lost 0 bases, with 6 bases between them. The CDR3 runs 13 residues. Germline-derived CDR1 and CDR2 are SGHAT and FQNNGV. The CDR3, as DNA: TGTGCCAGCAGGGCAGTCTCCTACAATGAGCAGTTCTTC. Its protein is CASRAVSYNEQFF.

The chain couples TRBV5-6 to TRBJ2-5, with D uncertain. CDR1 SGHDT and CDR2 YYEEEE come from the germline V gene. V lost 2 bases to trimming and J lost 1 base, with 9 bases between them. This CDR3 region has 14 residues. CDR3 DNA: TGTGCCAGCAGCTTTTTGGCGGTCCAAGAGACCCAGTACTTC. It is translated as CASSFLAVQETQYF.

The DNA of the CDR3 is TGTGCCAGCAGCTTAGATTGGGTTTTGAGCTCCTACAATGAGCAGTTCTTC. It is translated as CASSLDWVLSSYNEQFF. The chain carries TRBV7-2 and TRBJ2-1; no clear D gene. This CDR3 is built from 17 residues. Per germline, CDR1 SGHTA and CDR2 FQGNSA. V shed 1 base and J shed 0 bases, with 13 bases lying between them.

The CDR3 region has the DNA TGCACCAGCAGCCTGCAAGAGACCCAGTACTTC. Protein: CTSSLQETQYF. V gene TRBV1 combines with J gene TRBJ2-5. TRBV1 counts as a pseudogene. This CDR3 region has 11 residues.

This chain links TRBV5-6 with TRBJ1-2; 8 nucleotides align to TRBD1. CDR3 length: 14 amino acids. The J segment lost 3 bases and the V segment lost 4 bases, leaving 5 bases of the junction unmatched. Germline lookup yields CDR1 SGHDT and CDR2 YYEEEE. The CDR3, as DNA: TGTGCCAGCAGCGAAGGACAGGGTTACTATGGCTACACCTTC. It encodes CASSEGQGYYGYTF.

The chain combines TRBV9 with TRBJ2-3; no reliable D call. This CDR3 is 12 amino acids long. Looked up from germline, CDR1 is SGDLS and CDR2 is YYNGEE. Trimming removed 5 bases from V and 5 bases from J, with 9 bases in between. The CDR3 region is CASSVTLDTQYF. The CDR3 nucleotides are TGTGCCAGCAGTGTGACCTTAGATACGCAGTATTTT.